The rows below give T cell receptor beta chains drawn from one sample of a study of blood T cell repertoires in COVID-19. The table came from immunoSEQ multiplex PCR; TCRdb's copy has only in-frame clones and leaves some out. The table shows tens of thousands of clones, with about 83% occurring only once. Specimen: peripheral blood. Every receptor here comes from a man aged 35 to 55 with COVID-19, enrolled during active disease. Each CDR3 is given with its conserved first and last residue. The D gene is left open where the match is weak. The listing skips clone size in some rows; elsewhere it reads once, few, many or a size class.

j_gene | abundance | v_gene | d_gene | len | CDR3aa | CDR3nt
TRBJ2-1 | . | TRBV15 | TRBD2 | 16 | CATSRAGLAGEGEQFF | TGTGCCACCAGCAGAGCCGGACTAGCGGGAGAGGGTGAGCAGTTCTTC
TRBJ2-7 | . | TRBV5-1 | TRBD1 | 15 | CASSFEPGGGYEQYF | TGCGCCAGCAGCTTCGAACCAGGGGGCGGGTACGAGCAGTACTTC
TRBJ2-3 | . | TRBV5-1 | . | 18 | CASSRIARGRDWTDTQYF | TGCGCCAGCAGTCGCATAGCGAGGGGGCGGGATTGGACAGATACGCAGTATTTT
TRBJ1-2 | . | TRBV6-5 | . | 13 | CASSQAGNYGYTF | TGTGCCAGCAGCCAGGCGGGTAACTATGGCTACACCTTC
TRBJ2-7 | . | TRBV5-5 | . | 15 | CASSLTGQLTYEQYF | TGTGCCAGCAGCTTGACTGGACAGTTAACCTACGAGCAGTACTTC
TRBJ2-3 | . | TRBV7-8 | . | 15 | CASSLGAGWVDTQYF | TGTGCCAGCAGCTTAGGGGCGGGGTGGGTAGATACGCAGTATTTT
TRBJ1-5 | once | TRBV2 | . | 14 | CASSVGQGSQPQHF | TGTGCCAGCAGTGTGGGGCAGGGAAGCCAGCCCCAGCATTTT
TRBJ2-2 | . | TRBV28 | . | 14 | CASTWGDRTGELFF | TGTGCCAGCACGTGGGGTGACAGGACCGGGGAGCTGTTTTTT
TRBJ1-6 | . | TRBV10-1 | . | 12 | CASKSGDSPLHF | TGCGCCAGCAAATCAGGGGATTCACCCCTCCACTTT
TRBJ2-3 | . | TRBV2 | . | 16 | CASTYSFGADTDTQYF | TGTGCCAGCACCTATAGTTTTGGCGCGGACACAGATACGCAGTATTTT
TRBJ2-1 | . | TRBV29-1 | TRBD1 | 14 | CSVASGTGYNEQFF | TGCAGCGTTGCCTCCGGGACAGGTTACAATGAGCAGTTCTTC
TRBJ1-1 | . | TRBV11-3 | TRBD1 | 15 | CASSPRWTGGDQAFF | TGTGCCAGCAGCCCCCGGTGGACAGGGGGGGATCAAGCTTTCTTT
TRBJ2-7 | . | TRBV13 | TRBD1 | 14 | CASSLRDRRYEQYF | TGTGCCAGCAGCTTACGGGACAGGAGGTACGAGCAGTACTTC
TRBJ1-2 | . | TRBV6-5 | TRBD1 | 14 | CASSSQGAKVGYTF | TGTGCCAGCAGTTCACAGGGGGCTAAGGTTGGCTACACCTTC
TRBJ2-7 | . | TRBV28 | TRBD1 | 17 | CASSLPLGQVGAYEQYF | TGTGCCAGCAGTTTGCCCCTGGGACAGGTGGGAGCCTACGAGCAGTACTTC
TRBJ1-5 | . | TRBV6-5 | . | 15 | CASLLGSYSNQPQHF | TGTGCCAGCCTTCTTGGCAGTTATAGCAATCAGCCCCAGCATTTT
TRBJ2-5 | . | TRBV12-1 | . | 21 | CASSFANTSGRNRRPQETQYF | TGTGCCAGCAGCTTTGCCAATACTAGCGGGAGAAATAGGCGCCCCCAAGAGACCCAGTACTTC
TRBJ2-1 | . | TRBV10-3 | . | 13 | CAISGTPYNEQFF | TGTGCCATCAGTGGGACACCCTACAATGAGCAGTTCTTC
TRBJ1-5 | . | TRBV6-5 | . | 15 | CASSLGLQGNQPQHF | TGTGCCAGCAGCCTGGGACTTCAGGGCAATCAGCCCCAGCATTTT
TRBJ2-5 | . | TRBV5-4 | TRBD2 | 16 | CASSPGASGGQETQYF | TGTGCCAGCAGCCCTGGGGCTAGCGGGGGGCAAGAGACCCAGTACTTC
TRBJ1-5 | once | TRBV6-4 | TRBD1 | 17 | CASSQTPMTGANQPQHF | TGTGCCAGCAGTCAAACACCCATGACAGGGGCCAATCAGCCCCAGCATTTT
TRBJ2-1 | . | TRBV7-8 | TRBD2 | 17 | CASSLGGGAGAYNEQFF | TGTGCCAGCAGCTTAGGGGGGGGAGCGGGAGCCTACAATGAGCAGTTCTTC
TRBJ2-7 | . | TRBV14 | . | 13 | CASSHQGSYEQYF | TGTGCCAGCAGCCATCAGGGGAGTTACGAGCAGTACTTC
TRBJ2-7 | . | TRBV2 | . | 14 | CASSLGQSNYEQYF | TGTGCCAGCAGCCTAGGACAGTCCAACTACGAGCAGTACTTC
TRBJ1-5 | . | TRBV6-1 | TRBD1 | 15 | CASRENGQGGQPQHF | TGTGCCAGCAGAGAAAATGGGCAGGGGGGTCAGCCCCAGCATTTT
TRBJ2-3 | once | TRBV2 | TRBD2 | 16 | CASKTGLAGGSDTQYF | TGTGCCAGCAAAACGGGACTAGCGGGAGGATCCGATACGCAGTATTTT
TRBJ2-7 | . | TRBV10-3 | . | 14 | CAIRGGSDRYEQYF | TGTGCCATCAGGGGGGGAAGCGACCGATACGAGCAGTACTTC
TRBJ2-1 | . | TRBV7-2 | TRBD2 | 14 | CASRTSGSTNEQFF | TGTGCCAGCCGGACTAGCGGGAGTACGAATGAGCAGTTCTTC
TRBJ2-7 | . | TRBV5-1 | . | 14 | CASSSTVSSYEQYF | TGCGCCAGCAGCTCCACGGTGAGCTCCTACGAGCAGTACTTC
TRBJ1-4 | . | TRBV6-6 | TRBD1 | 12 | CASSTYTGGLFF | TGTGCCAGCAGCACCTATACAGGGGGACTGTTTTTT
TRBJ1-2 | . | TRBV14 | TRBD1 | 16 | CASSQRTDRLRNGYTF | TGTGCCAGCAGCCAACGGACGGACAGGCTTCGCAATGGCTACACCTTC
TRBJ1-2 | once | TRBV29-1 | . | 12 | CSVRNGDGGYTF | TGCAGCGTTCGAAACGGAGATGGAGGCTACACCTTC
TRBJ2-7 | . | TRBV23-1 | . | 15 | CASSQTPPGSYEQYF | TGCGCCAGCAGTCAAACCCCGCCGGGCTCCTACGAGCAGTACTTC
TRBJ2-6 | once | TRBV7-8 | TRBD2 | 19 | CASSLVAGLPSTGANVLTF | TGTGCCAGCAGCTTAGTAGCGGGACTGCCCTCGACTGGGGCCAACGTCCTGACTTTC
TRBJ2-2 | . | TRBV4-2 | TRBD2 | 15 | CASSLELAGDRELFF | TGTGCCAGCAGCCTCGAACTAGCGGGGGACCGGGAGCTGTTTTTT
TRBJ2-1 | . | TRBV6-2/TRBV6-3 | . | 16 | CASSYGPGLSYNEQFF | TGTGCCAGCAGTTACGGTCCGGGACTTTCATACAATGAGCAGTTCTTC
TRBJ1-1 | . | TRBV16 | TRBD1 | 15 | CASSQGTGRNTEAFF | TGTGCCAGCAGCCAAGGGACAGGGCGGAACACTGAAGCTTTCTTT
TRBJ2-5 | . | TRBV18 | . | 13 | CASSPYSKETQYF | TGTGCCAGCTCACCCTACAGCAAAGAGACCCAGTACTTC
TRBJ2-3 | . | TRBV2 | TRBD2 | 16 | CASSEASGRAVYTQYF | TGTGCCAGCAGTGAAGCTAGCGGGAGGGCCGTATATACGCAGTATTTT
TRBJ1-3 | . | TRBV7-2 | . | 17 | CASSLKSGGLSGNTIYF | TGTGCCAGCAGCTTAAAATCGGGGGGCCTTTCTGGAAACACCATATATTTT
TRBJ1-6 | . | TRBV25-1 | TRBD1 | 15 | CASSGGGQGHSPLHF | TGTGCCAGCAGTGGGGGGGGACAGGGGCATTCACCCCTCCACTTT
TRBJ1-3 | . | TRBV5-1 | . | 13 | CASSLELGNTIYF | TGCGCCAGCAGCTTGGAACTGGGAAACACCATATATTTT
TRBJ1-3 | . | TRBV19 | TRBD1 | 15 | CASSAGDSSGNTIYF | TGTGCCAGTAGTGCCGGGGACAGCTCTGGAAACACCATATATTTT
TRBJ2-2 | . | TRBV5-1 | . | 15 | CASSPRTEPTGELFF | TGCGCCAGCAGCCCAAGGACAGAACCCACCGGGGAGCTGTTTTTT
TRBJ2-7 | . | TRBV6-5 | TRBD1 | 14 | CASRYDRGPYEQYF | TGTGCCAGCAGATATGACAGGGGGCCCTACGAGCAGTACTTC
TRBJ2-3 | . | TRBV5-1 | . | 15 | CASRKIPGGTDTQYF | TGCGCCAGCAGGAAGATTCCGGGGGGCACAGATACGCAGTATTTT
TRBJ1-5 | . | TRBV2 | . | 14 | CASSVGTMGQPQHF | TGTGCCAGCAGTGTAGGGACAATGGGACAGCCCCAGCATTTT
TRBJ2-7 | . | TRBV28 | . | 12 | CASSPGTHEQYF | TGTGCCAGCAGTCCAGGGACTCACGAGCAGTACTTC
TRBJ1-1 | . | TRBV2 | TRBD1 | 13 | CASSFDRVAEAFF | TGTGCCAGCAGTTTTGACAGGGTAGCTGAAGCTTTCTTT
TRBJ2-7 | . | TRBV5-1 | TRBD1 | 15 | CASSPAGTAQYEQYF | TGCGCCAGCAGCCCCGCCGGGACAGCCCAATACGAGCAGTACTTC
TRBJ2-7 | . | TRBV7-9 | TRBD2 | 14 | CASSLRGEHYEQYF | TGTGCCAGCAGCTTACGGGGGGAACACTACGAGCAGTACTTC